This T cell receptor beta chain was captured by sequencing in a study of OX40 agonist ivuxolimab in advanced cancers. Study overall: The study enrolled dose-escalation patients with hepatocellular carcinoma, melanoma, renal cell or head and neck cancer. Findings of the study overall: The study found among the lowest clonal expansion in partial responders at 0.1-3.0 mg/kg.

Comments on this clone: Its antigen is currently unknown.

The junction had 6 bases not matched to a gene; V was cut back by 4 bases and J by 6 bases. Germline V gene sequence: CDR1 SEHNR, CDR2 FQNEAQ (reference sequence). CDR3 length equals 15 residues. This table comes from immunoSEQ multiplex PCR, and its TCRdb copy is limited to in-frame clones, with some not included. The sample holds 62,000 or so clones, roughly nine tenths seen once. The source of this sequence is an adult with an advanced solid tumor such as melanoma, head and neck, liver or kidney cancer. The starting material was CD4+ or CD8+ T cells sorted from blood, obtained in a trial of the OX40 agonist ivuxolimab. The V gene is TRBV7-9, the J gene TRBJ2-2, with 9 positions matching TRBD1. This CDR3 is CASSWGQGTPGELFF. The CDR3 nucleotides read TGTGCCAGCAGCTGGGGACAGGGAACGCCCGGGGAGCTGTTTTTT. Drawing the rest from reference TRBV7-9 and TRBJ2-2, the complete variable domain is DTGVSQNPRHKITKRGQNVTFRCDPISEHNRLYWYRQTLGQGPEFLTYFQNEAQLEKSRLLSDRFSAERPKGSFSTLEIQRTEQGDSAMYLCASSWGQGTPGELFFGEGSRLTVL.